Listed here are 24 T cell receptor beta chains from one sample, sequenced in a study of T cell responses to AZD1222 COVID-19 vaccine. Method: immunoSEQ multiplex PCR; TCRdb's copy keeps in-frame clones and lacks some. The profile covers more than 110,000 clones, with 88% appearing a single time and 2.5% to 3.5% taken by the ten largest. The source material was peripheral blood, sampled 28 days after the second AZD1222 dose. The receptors were sampled from an adult who received the AZD1222 COVID-19 vaccine.

This clone was recorded only once. The chain has TRBV7-9 and TRBJ2-3; TRBD1 agrees at 8 bases. The length of the CDR3 is 18 residues. J lost 0 bases, V lost 1 base, and 9 bases had no gene match. The germline gives CDR1 SEHNR, CDR2 FQNEAQ (reference sequence). The CDR3 loop is CASSLGGYRGKSTDTQYF. The CDR3 bases are TGTGCCAGCAGCTTAGGGGGCTACAGGGGGAAAAGCACAGATACGCAGTATTTT.

The chain recombines TRBV7-9 with TRBJ2-1; 7 nucleotides align to TRBD1. Germline V CDR1 and CDR2: SEHNR, FQNEAQ (reference sequence). This CDR3 is 15 amino acids long. Trimming cost V 5 bases and J 12 bases; bases outside gene matches: 16. CDR3 residues: CASSRQSTGTERQFF. The CDR3 nucleotides are TGTGCCAGCAGCCGACAGTCGACAGGGACCGAGCGGCAGTTCTTC. Combining the CDR3 with reference TRBV7-9 and TRBJ2-1 gives the whole variable domain DTGVSQNPRHKITKRGQNVTFRCDPISEHNRLYWYRQTLGQGPEFLTYFQNEAQLEKSRLLSDRFSAERPKGSFSTLEIQRTEQGDSAMYLCASSRQSTGTERQFFGPGTRLTVL.

This clone showed up just a few times. The rearrangement links TRBV2 to TRBJ2-7, with 9 bases lining up with TRBD1. Looked up from germline, CDR1 is SNHLY and CDR2 is FYNNEI. J gave up 5 bases and V 4 bases, and 6 bases lay outside the gene matches. CDR3 size: 14 residues. The CDR3 region is CASSGLGQGHEQYF. The DNA of the CDR3 is TGTGCCAGCAGTGGTTTGGGACAGGGCCACGAGCAGTACTTC.

Written as DNA, the CDR3 is TGTGCCAGCGCCCCCGAGGGCCCTACATATGGCTACACCTTC. It translates to CASAPEGPTYGYTF. The chain links TRBV4-2 to TRBJ1-2; the D is unclear. This CDR3 comprises 14 residues. The germline CDR1 and CDR2 sequences are LGHNA and YNFKEQ. With 8 bases removed from V and 5 bases from J, the gap between germline ends came to 18 bases.

This clone showed up just once. The chain couples TRBV5-7 to TRBJ2-5, with D uncertain. TRBV5-7 carries the ORF label, with uncertain function. Trimming removed 0 bases from V and 5 bases from J, with 17 bases in between. CDR3 size: 16 residues. The CDR3 protein is CASSLERPRMEETQYF. The CDR3 bases are TGTGCCAGCAGCTTGGAGAGGCCTCGAATGGAGGAGACCCAGTACTTC.

The chain uses TRBV6-2 or TRBV6-3 and TRBJ1-3; D is unresolved. The CDR3 consists of 15 residues. CDR1 MNHEY and CDR2 SVGEGT come from the germline V gene. The V and J ends lost 5 bases and 2 bases respectively, with 13 bases between them. Here the CDR3 reads CASSPNRTPGNTIYF. The CDR3 nucleotides are TGTGCCAGCAGTCCGAACCGAACCCCTGGAAACACCATATATTTT.

This rearrangement joins TRBV19 to TRBJ2-6; D unresolved. CDR1 is LNHDA and CDR2 is SQIVND in the germline V gene (reference sequence). This CDR3 comprises 15 residues. V was clipped by 6 bases and J by 2 bases, with 11 bases between them. CDR3 in DNA: TGTGCCAGTAGCTCGATTGGCCCTGGGGCCAACGTCCTGACTTTC. Protein: CASSSIGPGANVLTF.

The table lists this clone with a count of one. This rearrangement joins TRBV11-3 to TRBJ1-5; D is undetermined. Germline V gene lookup returns CDR1 SGHNT and CDR2 YENEEA. The CDR3 spans 16 residues. V lost 1 base and J 1 base, leaving 11 bases between the germline ends. CDR3 nucleotide sequence: TGTGCCAGCAGCTTAGGAAGGGTGAAGAGCAATCAGCCCCAGCATTTT. Translating gives CASSLGRVKSNQPQHF.

V and J are TRBV3-1 (or the pseudogene TRBV3-2) and TRBJ2-4; TRBD1 might be the D (5 bases). The germline V gene has CDR1 LGHDT and CDR2 YNNKEL (reference sequence). V was pared by 1 base and J by 8 bases, with 18 bases between. This CDR3 is built from 16 residues. DNA of the CDR3: TGTGCCAGCAGCCAAGTAATAAAAGGGGCTGGGGACATTCAGTACTTC. Its translation is CASSQVIKGAGDIQYF.

The chain uses TRBV7-8 and TRBJ2-7, with a weak D call TRBD1 (6 bases). From germline, CDR1 is SGHVS and CDR2 FQNEAQ. The CDR3 is 12 amino acids. V was pared by 2 bases and J by 5 bases, with 7 bases between. CDR3 nucleotides: TGTGCCAGCAGCTTAAAGGGGGACGAGCAGTACTTC. Protein sequence: CASSLKGDEQYF.

The V gene is TRBV28, the J gene TRBJ2-1; D possibly matches TRBD1 or TRBD2 (7 bases each). Deletions cut 8 bases from V and 8 bases from J, with 19 bases between. Germline V gene data show CDR1 as MDHEN and CDR2 as SYDVKM. The CDR3 sequence is 14 residues long. The CDR3: CASGGLQGSDEQFF. The CDR3 DNA sequence: TGTGCCAGCGGGGGACTACAGGGGTCCGATGAGCAGTTCTTC.

This chain links TRBV28 with TRBJ1-5; a weak D match, TRBD1 (5 bases). CDR1 and CDR2 from the germline V gene are MDHEN and SYDVKM. V was cut by 5 bases and J by 6 bases, with 11 bases left in between. The CDR3 runs to 13 residues. CDR3 nucleotide sequence: TGTGCCAGCAGTCGTGGGGGGTTTCAGCCCCAGCATTTT. It specifies CASSRGGFQPQHF. Filled out from reference TRBV28 and TRBJ1-5, the complete variable domain reads DVKVTQSSRYLVKRTGEKVFLECVQDMDHENMFWYRQDPGLGLRLIYFSYDVKMKEKGDIPEGYSVSREKKERFSLILESASTNQTSMYLCASSRGGFQPQHFGDGTRLSIL.

V is TRBV6-5 and J is TRBJ1-1, with D tentatively TRBD1 (6 bases). This CDR3 comprises 15 residues. Between the trimmed V and J ends, which lost 2 bases and 0 bases, there was a span of 10 bases. Germline values: CDR1 MNHEY, CDR2 SVGAGI. As DNA, the CDR3 is TGTGCCAGCAGTTACGGGGGCCTGGTGAACACTGAAGCTTTCTTT. It yields the protein CASSYGGLVNTEAFF.

The chain carries TRBV20-1 and TRBJ1-4, with D hard to call. Deletions cut 6 bases from V and 8 bases from J, with 10 bases between. CDR1 is DFQATT, CDR2 SNEGSKA, per germline (reference sequence). The CDR3 runs to 11 residues. CDR3 sequence: CSAVVREKLFF. In DNA form, the CDR3 reads TGCAGTGCCGTAGTTAGGGAAAAACTGTTTTTT.

This clone was observed once. The chain employs TRBV3-1 (or the pseudogene TRBV3-2) and TRBJ1-1, with a weak D call TRBD1 (6 bases). CDR3 size: 18 residues. V was cut by 0 bases and J by 1 base, with 18 bases left in between. Per the germline V gene, CDR1 is LGHDT and CDR2 is YNNKEL (reference sequence). CDR3 sequence: CASSQDYFTGSKNTEAFF. Written as DNA, the CDR3 is TGTGCCAGCAGCCAAGATTATTTTACAGGGTCTAAGAACACTGAAGCTTTCTTT.

This rearrangement joins TRBV19 to TRBJ2-4; D unclear. With 4 bases removed from V and 3 bases from J, the gap between germline ends came to 16 bases. Germline CDR1 is LNHDA and CDR2 is SQIVND (reference sequence). The CDR3 totals 16 residues. CDR3 sequence reads: CASSTGPRWGKNIQYF. The CDR3 nucleotides are TGTGCCAGTAGTACGGGCCCCCGATGGGGCAAAAACATTCAGTACTTC.

The V call is TRBV7-9, the J call TRBJ1-3, with D possibly TRBD1 on 5 matching bases. V was cut by 1 base and J by 0 bases, with 10 bases left in between. Germline CDR1 reads SEHNR; CDR2 reads FQNEAQ (reference sequence). The CDR3 is 16 amino acids. CDR3 amino acids: CASSLDRRTSGNTIYF. As DNA, the CDR3 is TGTGCCAGCAGCTTAGACAGGCGGACCTCTGGAAACACCATATATTTT.

This chain links TRBV3-1 (or the pseudogene TRBV3-2) with TRBJ2-1; D gene unclear. The V end lost 4 bases, the J end lost 10 bases, and 11 bases lay between the germline ends. The CDR3 spans 12 residues. Germline V gene sequence: CDR1 LGHDT, CDR2 YNNKEL (reference sequence). Here the CDR3 DNA reads TGTGCCAGCAGCCCGAGGCCAGGAGAGCAGTTCTTC. It codes for CASSPRPGEQFF.

V is TRBV30 and J is TRBJ1-2, with TRBD1 identical over 10 bases. Germline assignment: CDR1 GTSNPN and CDR2 SVGIG (reference sequence). The CDR3 length is 14 residues. V lost 2 bases, J lost 6 bases, and 6 bases stayed unmatched. In DNA form, the CDR3 reads TGTGCCTGGAGTCCGGGACAGGGGTTCGATGGCTACACCTTC. Residues: CAWSPGQGFDGYTF.

The J gene is TRBJ1-6, the V gene TRBV5-4; D unclear. There are 15 residues in the CDR3. Per germline, CDR1 SGHNT and CDR2 YYREEE (reference sequence). Trimming left V 4 bases short and J 5 bases short, with 13 bases between. CDR3 nucleotide sequence: TGTGCCAGCAGCCTAAATCGACGCGATAATTCACCCCTCCACTTT. Its protein is CASSLNRRDNSPLHF.

The CDR3 DNA reads as TGTGCCAGCAGCTCCCGGGACTCACCCTACAATGAGCAGTTCTTC. Translated, it gives CASSSRDSPYNEQFF. The rearrangement joins TRBV9 to TRBJ2-1; D may be TRBD2 (6 bases). This CDR3 contains 15 residues. CDR1 and CDR2 from the germline V gene are SGDLS and YYNGEE. V shed 4 bases and J shed 2 bases, with 13 bases lying between them.

By sample share, this clone is medium-sized. V usage is TRBV7-9 and J usage is TRBJ1-3; 9 bases agree with TRBD1. V lost 4 bases and J lost 4; bases outside the gene matches: 14. CDR1 and CDR2 from the germline V gene are SEHNR and FQNEAQ (reference sequence). The CDR3 is 18 residues long. CDR3 protein: CASSSTRLDRGKGNTIYF. CDR3 nucleotides: TGTGCCAGCAGCTCAACCCGCCTGGACAGGGGAAAAGGAAACACCATATATTTT.

The CDR3 nucleotides read TGTGCCAGCAGCTTACCAAAGACAGGGTACACTGAAGCTTTCTTT. Translation: CASSLPKTGYTEAFF. The chain recombines TRBV7-2 with TRBJ1-1, with TRBD1 matching 7 bases. The CDR3 spans 15 residues. Germline V gene data show CDR1 as SGHTA and CDR2 as FQGNSA. J lost 3 bases, V lost 2 bases, and 6 bases had no gene match.

This clone has a handful of counts. The rearrangement uses TRBV10-3 and TRBJ2-7, with 12 bases aligning to TRBD1. The CDR3 extends over 16 amino acids. Germline V lookup: CDR1 ENHRY, CDR2 SYGVKD. V was pared by 5 bases and J by 4 bases, with 9 bases of the junction left unmatched. DNA of the CDR3: TGTGCCATCAGTTTAGCGCCGGGACAGGGGGCTTACGAGCAGTACTTC. Residues: CAISLAPGQGAYEQYF.